The clone carrying this TCR beta chain has a count of ten or more. The sample is drawn from a study of neurological immune-mediated disorders. MiXCR, run by TCRdb on the 5' RACE reads, gives a single entry per CDR3 protein. The sample carries some 80,000 distinct CDR3 sequences, around 4.7% recorded once. Germline lookup yields CDR1 SNHLY and CDR2 FYNNEI. This CDR3 has 15 amino acids. The V end lost 8 bases, the J end lost 3 bases, and 19 bases lay between the germline ends. As for time point: longitudinal time-point 3. The chain uses TRBV2 and TRBJ1-1, with a tentative D call TRBD1 (5 bases). The clonotype originates from a woman aged 55 to 70 with multiple sclerosis. Sequences were obtained from PBMCs. The CDR3 is CASPGGRAVDTEAFF. The CDR3 DNA reads as TGTGCCAGCCCCGGAGGCAGGGCGGTGGACACTGAAGCTTTCTTT.